The source of this T cell receptor (beta chain) is a study of blood T cell repertoires in COVID-19. Overall study: Donors in the United States, Italy and Spain gave samples during acute or convalescent COVID-19. PBMCs, B-cell-depleted T cells, or T cells were the source of the cDNA or gDNA that made up the material.

In the authors' workflow: Reference gene primer amplification gave estimated nucleated cell counts. Only in-frame clones appear in the TCRdb table, and some are missing; sequencing was by immunoSEQ multiplex PCR. V, J and clone size are taken as reported in that table, and D and trimming were inferred from the DNA itself. The profile covers around 100,000 clones, with roughly 90% appearing a single time and approximately 3.5% taken by the ten largest. CDR1 is MNHNS and CDR2 is SASEGT in the germline V gene. The CDR3 is 16 residues long. V was clipped by 2 bases and J by 4 bases; unmatched bases: 8. The receptor comes from a woman between 55 and 75 years old with acute or convalescent COVID-19. V gene TRBV6-1 combines with J gene TRBJ2-1, with TRBD1 matching over 7 bases. Sequencing was performed on peripheral blood. The CDR3 protein is CASSEPGGIRYNEQFF. In DNA, the CDR3 is TGTGCCAGCAGTGAACCAGGGGGTATAAGGTACAATGAGCAGTTCTTC.